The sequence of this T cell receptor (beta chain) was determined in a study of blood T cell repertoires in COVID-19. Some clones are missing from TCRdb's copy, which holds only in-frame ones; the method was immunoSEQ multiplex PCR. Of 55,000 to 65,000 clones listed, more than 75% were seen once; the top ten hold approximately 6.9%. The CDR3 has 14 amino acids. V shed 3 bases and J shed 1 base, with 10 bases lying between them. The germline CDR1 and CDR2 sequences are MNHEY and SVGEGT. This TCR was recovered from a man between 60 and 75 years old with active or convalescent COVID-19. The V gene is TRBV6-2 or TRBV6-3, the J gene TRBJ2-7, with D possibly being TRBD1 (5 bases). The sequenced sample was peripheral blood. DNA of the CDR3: TGTGCCAGCAGTTATCAGGGCGGATCCTACGAGCAGTACTTC. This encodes CASSYQGGSYEQYF.